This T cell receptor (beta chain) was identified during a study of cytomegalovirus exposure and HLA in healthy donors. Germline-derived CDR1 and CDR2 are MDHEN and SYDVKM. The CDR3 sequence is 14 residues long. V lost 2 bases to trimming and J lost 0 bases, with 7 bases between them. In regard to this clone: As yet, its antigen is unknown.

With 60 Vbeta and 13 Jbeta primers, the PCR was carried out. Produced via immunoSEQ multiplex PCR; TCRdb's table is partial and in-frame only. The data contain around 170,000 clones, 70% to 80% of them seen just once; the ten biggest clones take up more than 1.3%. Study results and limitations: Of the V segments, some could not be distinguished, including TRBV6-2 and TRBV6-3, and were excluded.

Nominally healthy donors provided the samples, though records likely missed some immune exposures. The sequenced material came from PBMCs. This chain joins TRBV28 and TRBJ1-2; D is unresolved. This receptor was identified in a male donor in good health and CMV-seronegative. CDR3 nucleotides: TGTGCCAGCAGTTTAGCGAGGTCTAACTATGGCTACACCTTC. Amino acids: CASSLARSNYGYTF.